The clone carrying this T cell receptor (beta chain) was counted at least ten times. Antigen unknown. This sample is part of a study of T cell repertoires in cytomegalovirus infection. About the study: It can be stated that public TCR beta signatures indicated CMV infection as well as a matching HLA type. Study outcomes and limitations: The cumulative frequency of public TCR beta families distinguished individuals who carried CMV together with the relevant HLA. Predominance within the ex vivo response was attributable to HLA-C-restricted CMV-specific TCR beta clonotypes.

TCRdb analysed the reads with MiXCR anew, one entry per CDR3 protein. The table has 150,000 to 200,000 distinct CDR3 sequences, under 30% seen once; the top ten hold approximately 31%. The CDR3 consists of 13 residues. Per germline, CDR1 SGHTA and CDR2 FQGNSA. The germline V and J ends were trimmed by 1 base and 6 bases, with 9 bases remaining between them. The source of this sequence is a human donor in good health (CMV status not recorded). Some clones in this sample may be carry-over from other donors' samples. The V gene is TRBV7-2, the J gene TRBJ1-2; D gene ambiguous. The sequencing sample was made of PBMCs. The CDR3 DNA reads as TGTGCCAGCAGCTTAGGAAGGGAGGATGGCTACACCTTC. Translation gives CASSLGREDGYTF.